This T cell receptor beta chain came from a study of early T cells in non-severe SARS-CoV-2 infection. Study information: Unpaired chains resulted from sequencing bulk RNA of unsorted whole blood. Study results and caveats: Private and CD4 specificities were missed by VDJdb matching, which favored anti-spike CD8 responses.

In germline, CDR1 is MNHNS, CDR2 SASEGT. The CDR3 is 15 residues long. Trimming removed 6 bases from V and 6 bases from J; junction bases left unmatched: 4. Individual cDNA molecules were tagged with unique molecular identifiers. TCRdb recomputed calls from the 5' RACE reads with MiXCR, one row per CDR3 protein. The data hold around 81,000 distinct CDR3 sequences, with 11% to 15% observed a single time. To note about this clonotype: The antigen remains undetermined.

The sample taken for sequencing was whole blood. This sequence joins TRBV6-1 and TRBJ1-6; 11 bases map to TRBD1. The receptor comes from an adult who was a healthcare worker with PCR-confirmed SARS-CoV-2 infection or an uninfected control (not recorded which). CDR3 in amino acids: CASRTGTGGNSPLHF. DNA of the CDR3: TGTGCCAGCAGGACCGGGACAGGGGGTAATTCACCCCTCCACTTT.